One T cell receptor (beta chain) is described in this entry. In the source study's methods: Scientists estimated how many nucleated cells there were by amplifying reference gene primers. The data were produced by immunoSEQ multiplex PCR, yet TCRdb's version contains in-frame clones alone and is incomplete. V and J calls and clone size are as listed in that table; D and trimming were resolved from the DNA. The sample lists tens of thousands of clones, 89% seen once, with roughly 12% in the top ten. This record comes from a study of blood T cell repertoires in COVID-19. Study details: Some COVID-19 samples were acute and others convalescent; all came from the United States, Italy and Spain. In each case, the material was cDNA or gDNA derived from T cells, B-cell-depleted T cells, or PBMCs.

The ends lost 5 bases at V and 0 bases at J; junction bases unmatched: 14. The length of the CDR3 is 19 residues. Germline CDR1 and CDR2: MNHEY and SVGEGT. V gene TRBV6-2 or TRBV6-3 combines with J gene TRBJ1-1; 11 bases are shared with TRBD1. This receptor was taken from an older man with active or convalescent COVID-19. Source material: peripheral blood. The CDR3, as DNA: TGTGCCAGCAGTGACTGGCCCCTGGGACAGGGGGAGATGAACACTGAAGCTTTCTTT. Protein: CASSDWPLGQGEMNTEAFF.